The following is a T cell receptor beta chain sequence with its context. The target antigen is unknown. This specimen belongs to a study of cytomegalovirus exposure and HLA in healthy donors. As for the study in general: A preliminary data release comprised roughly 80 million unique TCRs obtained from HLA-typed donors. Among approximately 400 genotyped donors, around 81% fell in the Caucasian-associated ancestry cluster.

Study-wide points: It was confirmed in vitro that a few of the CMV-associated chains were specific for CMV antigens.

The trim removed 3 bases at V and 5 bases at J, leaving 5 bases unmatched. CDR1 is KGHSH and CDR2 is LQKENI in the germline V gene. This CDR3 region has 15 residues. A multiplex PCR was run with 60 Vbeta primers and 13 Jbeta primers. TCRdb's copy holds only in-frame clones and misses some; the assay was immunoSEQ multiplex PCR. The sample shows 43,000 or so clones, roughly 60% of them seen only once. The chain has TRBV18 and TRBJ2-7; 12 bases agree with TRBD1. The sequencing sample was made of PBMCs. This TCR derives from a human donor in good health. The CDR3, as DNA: TGTGCCAGCTCACCCTCTGGGACAGGGGGCCACGAGCAGTACTTC. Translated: CASSPSGTGGHEQYF.